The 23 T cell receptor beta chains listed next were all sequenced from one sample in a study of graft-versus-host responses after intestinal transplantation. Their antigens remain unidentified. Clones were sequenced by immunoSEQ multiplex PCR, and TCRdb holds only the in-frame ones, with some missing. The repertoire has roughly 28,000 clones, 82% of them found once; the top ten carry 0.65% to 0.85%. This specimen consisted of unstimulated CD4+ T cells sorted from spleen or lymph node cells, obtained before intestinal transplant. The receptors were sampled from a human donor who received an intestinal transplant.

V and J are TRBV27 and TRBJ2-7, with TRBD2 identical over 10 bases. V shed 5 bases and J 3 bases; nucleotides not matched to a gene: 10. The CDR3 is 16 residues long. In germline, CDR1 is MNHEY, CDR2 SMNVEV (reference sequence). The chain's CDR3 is CASSAASGTSVYEQYF. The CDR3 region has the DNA TGTGCCAGCAGTGCCGCATCCGGGACTAGCGTCTACGAGCAGTACTTC.

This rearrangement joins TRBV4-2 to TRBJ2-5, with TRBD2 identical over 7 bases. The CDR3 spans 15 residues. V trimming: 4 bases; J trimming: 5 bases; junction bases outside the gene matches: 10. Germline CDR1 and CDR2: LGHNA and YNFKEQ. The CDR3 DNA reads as TGTGCCAGCAGCCCAGGACTAGGAGGGGAGGAGACCCAGTACTTC. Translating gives CASSPGLGGEETQYF.

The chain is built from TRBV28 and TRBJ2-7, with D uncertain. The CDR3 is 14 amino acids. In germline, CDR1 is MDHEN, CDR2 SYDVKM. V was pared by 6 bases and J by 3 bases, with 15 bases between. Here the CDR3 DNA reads TGTGCCAGCAGGTCAAGGGTCGCTTACTACGAGCAGTACTTC. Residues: CASRSRVAYYEQYF.

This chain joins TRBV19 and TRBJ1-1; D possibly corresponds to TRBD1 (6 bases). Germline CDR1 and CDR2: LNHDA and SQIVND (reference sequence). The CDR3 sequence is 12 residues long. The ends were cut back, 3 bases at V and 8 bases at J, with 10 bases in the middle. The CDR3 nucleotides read TGTGCCAGTAGTATTGGGCAGGGGGAAGCTTTCTTT. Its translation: CASSIGQGEAFF.

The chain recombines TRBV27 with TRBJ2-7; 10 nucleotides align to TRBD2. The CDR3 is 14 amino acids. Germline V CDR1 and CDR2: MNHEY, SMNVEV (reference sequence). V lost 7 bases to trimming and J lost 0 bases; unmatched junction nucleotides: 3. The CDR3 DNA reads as TGTGCCAGCAAACTAGCGGGACCCTCCTACGAGCAGTACTTC. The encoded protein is CASKLAGPSYEQYF.

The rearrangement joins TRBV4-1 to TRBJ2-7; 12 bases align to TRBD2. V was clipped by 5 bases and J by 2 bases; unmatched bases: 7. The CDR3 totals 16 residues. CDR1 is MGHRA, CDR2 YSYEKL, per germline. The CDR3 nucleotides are TGCGCCAGCAGCACCCGGACTAGCGGGGTAGCCTACGAGCAGTACTTC. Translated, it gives CASSTRTSGVAYEQYF.

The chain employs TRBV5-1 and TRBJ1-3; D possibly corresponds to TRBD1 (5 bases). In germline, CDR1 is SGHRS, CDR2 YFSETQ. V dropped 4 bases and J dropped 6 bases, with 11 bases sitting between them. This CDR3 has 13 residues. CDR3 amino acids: CASSPGTANTIYF. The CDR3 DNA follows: TGCGCCAGCAGCCCCGGGACGGCAAACACCATATATTTT.

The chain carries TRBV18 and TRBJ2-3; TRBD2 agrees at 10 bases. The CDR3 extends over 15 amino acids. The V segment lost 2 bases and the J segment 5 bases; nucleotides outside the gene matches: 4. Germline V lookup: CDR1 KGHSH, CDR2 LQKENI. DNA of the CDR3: TGTGCCAGCTCACCAAAACTAGCGGGATTAGATACGCAGTATTTT. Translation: CASSPKLAGLDTQYF.

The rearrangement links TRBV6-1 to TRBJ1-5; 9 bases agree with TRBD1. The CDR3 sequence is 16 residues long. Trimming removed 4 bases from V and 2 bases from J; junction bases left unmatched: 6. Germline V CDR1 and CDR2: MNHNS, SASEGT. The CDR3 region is CASSVGQGVRNQPQHF. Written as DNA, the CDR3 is TGTGCCAGCAGTGTGGGACAGGGTGTGCGCAATCAGCCCCAGCATTTT.

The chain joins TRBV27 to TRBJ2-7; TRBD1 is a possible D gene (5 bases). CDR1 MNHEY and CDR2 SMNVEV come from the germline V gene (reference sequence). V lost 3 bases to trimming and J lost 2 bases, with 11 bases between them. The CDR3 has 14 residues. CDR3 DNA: TGTGCCAGCAGTTTCACAGGAACAACCTACGAGCAGTACTTC. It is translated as CASSFTGTTYEQYF.

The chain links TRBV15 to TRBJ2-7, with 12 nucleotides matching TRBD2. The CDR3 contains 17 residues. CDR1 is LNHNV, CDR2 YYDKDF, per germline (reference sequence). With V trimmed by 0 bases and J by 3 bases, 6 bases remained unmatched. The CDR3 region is CATSRDPWTSGIYEQYF. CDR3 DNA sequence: TGTGCCACCAGCAGAGATCCCTGGACTAGCGGGATCTACGAGCAGTACTTC.

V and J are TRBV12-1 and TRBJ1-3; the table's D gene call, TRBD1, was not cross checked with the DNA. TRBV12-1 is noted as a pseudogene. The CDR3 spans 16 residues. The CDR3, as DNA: TGTGCCAGCAGCTATCCCCGGGACAACTCTGGAAACACCATATATTTT. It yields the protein CASSYPRDNSGNTIYF.

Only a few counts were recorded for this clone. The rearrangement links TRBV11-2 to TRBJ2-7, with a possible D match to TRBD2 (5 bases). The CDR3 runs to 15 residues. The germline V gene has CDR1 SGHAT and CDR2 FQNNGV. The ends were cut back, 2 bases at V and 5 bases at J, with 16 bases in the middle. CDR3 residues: CASSLRAGFNNEQYF. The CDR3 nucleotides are TGTGCCAGCAGCTTAAGGGCGGGTTTCAACAACGAGCAGTACTTC.

CDR3 sequence (DNA): TGTGCCATCAGGGTTAGCGGGGGGAGCACAGATACGCAGTATTTT. This gives the protein CAIRVSGGSTDTQYF. This chain uses TRBV10-3 with TRBJ2-3, with 10 bases aligning to TRBD2. The CDR3 sequence is 15 residues long. J was trimmed by 0 bases and V by 6 bases; bases with no gene match: 3. Looked up from germline, CDR1 is ENHRY and CDR2 is SYGVKD.

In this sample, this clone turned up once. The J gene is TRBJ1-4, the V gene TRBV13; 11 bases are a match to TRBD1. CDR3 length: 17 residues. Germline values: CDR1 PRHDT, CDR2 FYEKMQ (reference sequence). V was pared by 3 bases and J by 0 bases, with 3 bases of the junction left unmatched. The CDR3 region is CASSLGTGGTTNEKLFF. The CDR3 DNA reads TGTGCCAGCAGCTTGGGGACAGGGGGAACAACTAATGAAAAACTGTTTTTT.

The CDR3 bases are TGCGCCAGCAGCAAACGACAGGGGTGGGAGACCCAGTACTTC. Protein sequence: CASSKRQGWETQYF. The chain is built from TRBV5-1 and TRBJ2-5, with 8 bases fitting TRBD1. The J segment lost 5 bases and the V segment lost 4 bases, leaving 7 bases of the junction unmatched. This CDR3 is built from 14 residues. Germline V gene data show CDR1 as SGHRS and CDR2 as YFSETQ.

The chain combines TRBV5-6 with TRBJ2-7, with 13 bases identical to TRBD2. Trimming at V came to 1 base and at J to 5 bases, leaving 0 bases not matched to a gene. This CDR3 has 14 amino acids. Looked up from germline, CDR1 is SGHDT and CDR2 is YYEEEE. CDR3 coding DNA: TGTGCCAGCAGCTTGACTAGCGGGAGGGACGAGCAGTACTTC. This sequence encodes CASSLTSGRDEQYF.

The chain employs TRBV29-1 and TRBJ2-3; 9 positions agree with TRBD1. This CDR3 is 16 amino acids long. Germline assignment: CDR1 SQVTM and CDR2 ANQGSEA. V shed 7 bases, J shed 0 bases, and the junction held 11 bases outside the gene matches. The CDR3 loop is CSGGTGRDSSTDTQYF. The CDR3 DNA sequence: TGCAGCGGGGGGACAGGGAGGGACTCTAGCACAGATACGCAGTATTTT.

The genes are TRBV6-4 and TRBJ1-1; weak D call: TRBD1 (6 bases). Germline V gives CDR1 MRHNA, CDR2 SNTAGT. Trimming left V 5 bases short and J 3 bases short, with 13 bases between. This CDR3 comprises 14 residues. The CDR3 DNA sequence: TGTGCCAGCAGTCTTACGACAGGAGACACTGAAGCTTTCTTT. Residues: CASSLTTGDTEAFF.

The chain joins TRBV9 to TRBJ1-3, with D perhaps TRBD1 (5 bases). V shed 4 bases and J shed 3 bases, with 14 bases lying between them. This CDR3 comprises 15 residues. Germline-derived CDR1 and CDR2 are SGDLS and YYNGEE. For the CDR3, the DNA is TGTGCCAGCAGCCGGGGGGATGACGGTGGAAACACCATATATTTT. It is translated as CASSRGDDGGNTIYF.

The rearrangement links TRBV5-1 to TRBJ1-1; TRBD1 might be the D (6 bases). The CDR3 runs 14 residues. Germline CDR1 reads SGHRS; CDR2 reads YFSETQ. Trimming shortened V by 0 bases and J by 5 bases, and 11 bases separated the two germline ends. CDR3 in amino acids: CASSLEGGGTEAFF. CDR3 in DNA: TGCGCCAGCAGCTTGGAGGGGGGAGGAACTGAAGCTTTCTTT. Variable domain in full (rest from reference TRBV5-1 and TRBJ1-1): KAGVTQTPRYLIKTRGQQVTLSCSPISGHRSVSWYQQTPGQGLQFLFEYFSETQRNKGNFPGRFSGRQFSNSRSEMNVSTLELGDSALYLCASSLEGGGTEAFFGQGTRLTVV.

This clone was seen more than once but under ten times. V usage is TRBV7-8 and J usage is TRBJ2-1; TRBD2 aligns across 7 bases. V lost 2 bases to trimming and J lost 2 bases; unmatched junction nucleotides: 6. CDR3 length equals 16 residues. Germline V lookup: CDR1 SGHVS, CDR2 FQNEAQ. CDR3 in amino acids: CASSLLGLAAYNEQFF. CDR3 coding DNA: TGTGCCAGCAGCTTATTGGGGCTAGCGGCCTACAATGAGCAGTTCTTC.

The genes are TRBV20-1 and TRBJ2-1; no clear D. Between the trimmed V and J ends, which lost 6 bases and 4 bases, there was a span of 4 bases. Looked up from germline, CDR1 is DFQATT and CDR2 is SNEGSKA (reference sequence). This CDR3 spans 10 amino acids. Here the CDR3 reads CSAKYNEQFF. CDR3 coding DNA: TGCAGTGCCAAATACAATGAGCAGTTCTTC.